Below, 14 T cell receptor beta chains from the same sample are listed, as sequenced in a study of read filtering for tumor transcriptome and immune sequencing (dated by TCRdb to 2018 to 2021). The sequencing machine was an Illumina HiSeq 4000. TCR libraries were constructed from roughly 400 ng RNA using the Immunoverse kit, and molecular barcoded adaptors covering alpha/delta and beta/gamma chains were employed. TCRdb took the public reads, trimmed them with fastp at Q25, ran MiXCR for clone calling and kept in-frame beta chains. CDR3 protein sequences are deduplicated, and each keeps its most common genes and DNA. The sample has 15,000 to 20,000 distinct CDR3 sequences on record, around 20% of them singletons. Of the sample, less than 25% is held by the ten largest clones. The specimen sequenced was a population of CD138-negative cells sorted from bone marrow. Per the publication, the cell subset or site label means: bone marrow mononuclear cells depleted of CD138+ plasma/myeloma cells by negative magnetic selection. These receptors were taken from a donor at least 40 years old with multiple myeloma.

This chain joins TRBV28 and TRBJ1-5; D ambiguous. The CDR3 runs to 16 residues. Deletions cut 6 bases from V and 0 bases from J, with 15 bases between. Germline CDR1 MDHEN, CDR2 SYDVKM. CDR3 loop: CASREGILTSNQPQHF. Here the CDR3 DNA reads TGTGCCAGCAGGGAAGGTATCTTAACTAGCAATCAGCCCCAGCATTTT.

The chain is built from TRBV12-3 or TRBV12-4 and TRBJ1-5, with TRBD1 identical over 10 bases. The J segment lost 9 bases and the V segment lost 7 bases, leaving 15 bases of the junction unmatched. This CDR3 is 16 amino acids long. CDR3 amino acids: CASTRTGGASALPQHF. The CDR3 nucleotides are TGTGCCAGCACCAGGACAGGGGGTGCCTCGGCCCTGCCCCAGCATTTT.

The CDR3 loop reads CASSYRGLAGVLSGANVLTF. The CDR3 DNA reads as TGTGCCAGCAGTTATAGAGGACTAGCGGGAGTTCTCTCTGGGGCCAACGTCCTGACTTTC. This chain uses TRBV12-3 or TRBV12-4 with TRBJ2-6, with TRBD2 matching over 13 bases. Losses at the gene ends were 4 bases for V and 0 bases for J; bases not matched to a gene: 9. The CDR3 is made up of 20 amino acids.

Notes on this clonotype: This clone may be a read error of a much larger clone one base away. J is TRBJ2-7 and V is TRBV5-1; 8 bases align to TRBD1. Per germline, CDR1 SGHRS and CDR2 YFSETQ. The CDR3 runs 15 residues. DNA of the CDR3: TGCGCCTGCAGCTCGTCGACAGGGGTGTCCTACGAGCAGTACTTC. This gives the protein CACSSSTGVSYEQYF.

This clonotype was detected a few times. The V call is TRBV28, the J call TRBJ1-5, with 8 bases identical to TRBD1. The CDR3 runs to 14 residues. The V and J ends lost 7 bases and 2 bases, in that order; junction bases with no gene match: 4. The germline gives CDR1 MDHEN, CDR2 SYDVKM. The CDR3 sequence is CASTETGGNQPQHF. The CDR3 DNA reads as TGTGCCAGCACCGAGACAGGGGGCAATCAGCCCCAGCATTTT.

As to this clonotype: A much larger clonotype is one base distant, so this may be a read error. CDR3 amino acids: CASSFPGTVRYEQYF. In DNA form, the CDR3 reads TGTGCCAGCAGCTTTCCCGGGACGGTGCGCTACGAGCAGTACTTC. This chain uses TRBV7-2 with TRBJ2-7; D tentatively fits TRBD1 or TRBD2 (5 bases each). Trimming shortened V by 3 bases and J by 3 bases, and 15 bases separated the two germline ends. The CDR3 covers 15 residues. The germline gives CDR1 SGHTA, CDR2 FQGNSA.

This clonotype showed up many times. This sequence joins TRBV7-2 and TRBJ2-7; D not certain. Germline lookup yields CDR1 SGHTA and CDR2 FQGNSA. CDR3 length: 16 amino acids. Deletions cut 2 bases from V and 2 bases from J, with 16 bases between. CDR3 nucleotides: TGTGCCAGCAGCTTACGATGGCTGGCGACCCCCTACGAGCAGTACTTC. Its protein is CASSLRWLATPYEQYF.

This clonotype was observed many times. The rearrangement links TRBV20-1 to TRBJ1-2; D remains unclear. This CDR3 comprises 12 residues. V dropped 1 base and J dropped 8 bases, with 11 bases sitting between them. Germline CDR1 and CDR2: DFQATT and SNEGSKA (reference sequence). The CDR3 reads CSARVEPGGYTF. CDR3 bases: TGCAGTGCTAGAGTAGAGCCCGGCGGCTACACCTTC.

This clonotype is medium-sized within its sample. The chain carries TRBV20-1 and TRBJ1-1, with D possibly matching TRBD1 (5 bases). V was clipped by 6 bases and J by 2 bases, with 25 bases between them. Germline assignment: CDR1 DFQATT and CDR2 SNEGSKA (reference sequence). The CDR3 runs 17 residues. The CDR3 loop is CSASRQLLPGVNTEAFF. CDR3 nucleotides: TGCAGTGCCAGTAGACAGTTGCTGCCCGGGGTTAACACTGAAGCTTTCTTT.

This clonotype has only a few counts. This CDR3 reads CASSLGPSRGTYEQYF. The CDR3 region has the DNA TGTGCCAGCAGCTTAGGGCCGAGTAGGGGGACGTACGAGCAGTACTTC. The rearrangement links TRBV11-2 to TRBJ2-7, with D possibly being TRBD1 (6 bases). The CDR3 runs 16 residues. Per the germline V gene, CDR1 is SGHAT and CDR2 is FQNNGV. V lost 1 base to trimming and J lost 4 bases, with 17 bases between them.

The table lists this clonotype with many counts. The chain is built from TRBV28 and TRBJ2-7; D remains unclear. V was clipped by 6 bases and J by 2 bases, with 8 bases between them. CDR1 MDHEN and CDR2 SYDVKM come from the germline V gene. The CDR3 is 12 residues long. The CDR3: CASSPAAYEQYF. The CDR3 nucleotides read TGTGCCAGCAGCCCGGCAGCCTACGAGCAGTACTTC.

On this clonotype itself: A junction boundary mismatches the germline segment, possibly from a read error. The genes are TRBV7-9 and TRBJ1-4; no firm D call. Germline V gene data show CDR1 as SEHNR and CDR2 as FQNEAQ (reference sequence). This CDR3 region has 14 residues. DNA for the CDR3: TGTACCAGCAGCTTCGATAGCCTAAATGGAAAACTGTTTTTT. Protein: CTSSFDSLNGKLFF.

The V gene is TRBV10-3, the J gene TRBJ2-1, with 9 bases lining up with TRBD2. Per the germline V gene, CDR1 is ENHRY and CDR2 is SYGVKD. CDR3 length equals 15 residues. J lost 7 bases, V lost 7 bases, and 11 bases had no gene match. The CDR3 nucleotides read TGTGCCATCAAGAGGAATCGCGGGAGGGGAAATGAGCAGTTCTTC. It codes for CAIKRNRGRGNEQFF.

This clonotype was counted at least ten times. The CDR3 nucleotides are TGTGCCAGCAGTATCAGGGAAAATGAGCAGTTCTTC. Amino acid sequence: CASSIRENEQFF. V gene TRBV12-3 or TRBV12-4 combines with J gene TRBJ2-1, with a tentative D call TRBD1 (5 bases). This CDR3 has 12 amino acids. Trimming removed 5 bases at V and 7 bases at J, with 9 bases between.